This entry is about one T cell receptor beta chain. Its antigen is unidentified. This table comes from immunoSEQ multiplex PCR, and its TCRdb copy is limited to in-frame clones, with some not included. Of about 9,100 clones in the sample, about 90% were seen once. This entry comes from a study of OX40 agonist ivuxolimab in advanced cancers. On the study more broadly: Allowance was made for prior anti-PD-1, anti-PD-L1 or anti-CTLA-4 therapy, and about 37% had some.

Findings of the study overall: Within 6 weeks, CD4+ and CD8+ blood T cells expanded clonally at 0.1 to 3.0 mg/kg.

V shed 0 bases and J shed 6 bases, with 3 bases lying between them. Germline V lookup: CDR1 SGDLS, CDR2 YYNGEE. The CDR3 totals 11 residues. V usage is TRBV9 and J usage is TRBJ1-1; D not certain. The origin of this receptor is an adult with an advanced solid tumor such as melanoma, head and neck, liver or kidney cancer. The material sequenced was CD4+ or CD8+ T cells sorted from blood, taken in a trial of the OX40 agonist ivuxolimab. This CDR3 reads CASSVVSEAFF. DNA for the CDR3: TGTGCCAGCAGCGTAGTGTCTGAAGCTTTCTTT.